One and the same sample provided the 24 T cell receptor beta chains below, sequenced in a study of shared clonotypes between healthy human individuals (dated by TCRdb to 2020 to 2022). Library preparation used the immunoSEQ multiplex PCR assay. As stored in TCRdb, this immuneACCESS dataset retains in-frame rearrangements with V and J assigned. A fraction of the clones does not appear; measured against another copy, unresolved V genes explain less than half of the discrepancy, and the remainder lacks a known reason. Here the sample has 1 million to 1.2 million clones; about 72% occur a single time. The ten biggest clones cover approximately 0.9% of the sample. Source material: memory CD4+ T cells from PBMCs. The sample's cell subset or site label, in plain terms: CD45RA-negative fraction. These TCRs come from a man aged 18 to 35 in good health. Some clones in this sample may be carry-over from other donors' samples.

A few counts support this clone. The genes are TRBV18 and TRBJ1-1; 8 nucleotides line up with TRBD1. The trim removed 2 bases at V and 4 bases at J, leaving 6 bases unmatched. CDR1 KGHSH and CDR2 LQKENI come from the germline V gene. This CDR3 spans 15 amino acids. The CDR3 loop is CASSPAGQGSTEAFF. The CDR3, as DNA: TGTGCCAGCTCACCAGCAGGACAGGGAAGCACTGAAGCTTTCTTT.

This rearrangement joins TRBV2 to TRBJ2-1; D may be TRBD2 (6 bases). V was shortened by 4 bases and J by 9 bases, with 16 bases between the two germline ends. The germline V gene has CDR1 SNHLY and CDR2 FYNNEI. This CDR3 comprises 14 residues. The CDR3 loop is CASSVVLAMGEQFF. CDR3 coding DNA: TGTGCCAGCAGTGTCGTACTAGCCATGGGTGAGCAGTTCTTC.

The chain employs TRBV18 and TRBJ2-2, with TRBD2 matching 10 bases. CDR3 length equals 15 residues. Per the germline V gene, CDR1 is KGHSH and CDR2 is LQKENI. The junction had 4 bases not matched to a gene; V was cut back by 3 bases and J by 6 bases. The CDR3, as DNA: TGTGCCAGCTCACCCCTAGCGGGAGAGTCCGGGGAGCTGTTTTTT. Translating gives CASSPLAGESGELFF.

The chain employs TRBV19 and TRBJ1-1, with D perhaps TRBD1 (5 bases). This CDR3 is 14 amino acids long. Germline values: CDR1 LNHDA, CDR2 SQIVND (reference sequence). The germline V and J ends were trimmed by 7 bases and 4 bases, with 16 bases remaining between them. CDR3 nucleotides: TGTGCCAGTACGGGCCGCCTAAGGGGCACTGAAGCTTTCTTT. Translating it yields CASTGRLRGTEAFF.

This clone was picked up many times. At one end, the junction sequence differs from germline, possibly due to a read error. The chain combines TRBV11-2 with TRBJ1-2; D possibly corresponds to TRBD1 (6 bases). Germline V gene lookup returns CDR1 SGHAT and CDR2 FQNNGV. The length of the CDR3 is 14 residues. Written as DNA, the CDR3 is TGTGCCAGCAGTTTAGGGGGGACTAACTATGGCTACACCTTC. Protein product: CASSLGGTNYGYTF.

The V call is TRBV28, the J call TRBJ1-1; D is uncertain. V lost 3 bases and J 5 bases, leaving 7 bases between the germline ends. Germline V CDR1 and CDR2: MDHEN, SYDVKM. The CDR3 has 12 amino acids. The CDR3 nucleotides read TGTGCCAGCAGTTTCCTCAGAACTGAAGCTTTCTTT. It is translated as CASSFLRTEAFF.

As to this clone: The sample carries other DNA sequences with the same CDR3. The chain uses TRBV29-1 and TRBJ2-3; D uncertain. CDR1 is SQVTM, CDR2 ANQGSEA, per germline. CDR3 size: 10 residues. The ends were cut back, 8 bases at V and 2 bases at J, with 5 bases in the middle. The CDR3 sequence is CSTNTDTQYF. The CDR3 DNA is TGCAGCACGAACACAGATACGCAGTATTTT.

CDR3 in amino acids: CASSKPDSPFEKLFF. The CDR3 nucleotides are TGTGCCAGCAGCAAACCGGATAGCCCCTTCGAAAAACTGTTTTTT. V usage is TRBV21-1 and J usage is TRBJ1-4. TRBV21-1 is designated a pseudogene. The CDR3 extends over 15 amino acids.

The chain uses TRBV27 and TRBJ2-3, with 9 bases matching TRBD1. The V gene's germline CDR1 is MNHEY and CDR2 SMNVEV (reference sequence). This CDR3 is 14 amino acids long. The ends lost 7 bases at V and 3 bases at J; junction bases unmatched: 5. DNA of the CDR3: TGTGCCAGCAAGGCGGACAGGGGTACAGATACGCAGTATTTT. Encoded protein: CASKADRGTDTQYF.

The chain employs TRBV29-1 and TRBJ1-1; 8 bases are a match to TRBD1. Trimming cost V 1 base and J 5 bases; bases outside gene matches: 3. The CDR3 is 13 residues long. Germline V lookup: CDR1 SQVTM, CDR2 ANQGSEA. The CDR3 reads CSVEARQGTEAFF. For the CDR3, the DNA is TGCAGCGTTGAAGCCCGACAGGGGACTGAAGCTTTCTTT.

This chain connects TRBV7-8 to TRBJ1-4, with D unclear. Per germline, CDR1 SGHVS and CDR2 FQNEAQ. The length of the CDR3 is 14 residues. Trimming took 0 bases from V and 7 from J, leaving 9 bases between them. The CDR3 sequence: CASSLASGFEKLFF. The CDR3 DNA sequence: TGTGCCAGCAGCTTAGCCTCGGGTTTTGAAAAACTGTTTTTT.

V gene TRBV2 combines with J gene TRBJ2-3; possibly TRBD1 for D (6 bases). Germline values: CDR1 SNHLY, CDR2 FYNNEI. V was cut by 7 bases and J by 1 base, with 18 bases left in between. The CDR3 totals 16 residues. The CDR3 loop reads CASTQSNRQGTDTQYF. CDR3 coding DNA: TGTGCCAGCACCCAATCTAATCGACAGGGCACAGATACGCAGTATTTT. The complete variable domain, with remaining parts taken from reference TRBV2 and TRBJ2-3, reads EPEVTQTPSHQVTQMGQEVILRCVPISNHLYFYWYRQILGQKVEFLVSFYNNEISEKSEIFDDQFSVERPDGSNFTLKIRSTKLEDSAMYFCASTQSNRQGTDTQYFGPGTRLTVL.

This clone appeared once. The chain couples TRBV23-1 to TRBJ2-5; a weak D match, TRBD2 (5 bases). TRBV23-1 is labeled an ORF, and its function is uncertain. The CDR3 is 14 amino acids. The V end was cut by 0 bases, the J end by 5 bases, with 10 bases between. This CDR3 is CASSQSDLAETQYF. CDR3 nucleotide sequence: TGCGCCAGCAGTCAATCGGACTTAGCGGAGACCCAGTACTTC.

Remarks on this clone: The same CDR3 also results from other DNA sequences found in this sample. The chain recombines TRBV11-3 with TRBJ2-7, with D hard to call. Trimming stripped 3 bases from V and 0 bases from J, with 6 bases between. From germline, CDR1 is SGHNT and CDR2 YENEEA. CDR3 length equals 13 residues. The CDR3 reads CASSLGISYEQYF. The DNA of the CDR3 is TGTGCCAGCAGCTTGGGTATCTCCTACGAGCAGTACTTC. Drawing the rest from reference TRBV11-3 and TRBJ2-7, the complete variable domain is EAGVVQSPRYKIIEKKQPVAFWCNPISGHNTLYWYLQNLGQGPELLIRYENEEAVDDSQLPKDRFSAERLKGVDSTLKIQPAELGDSAVYLCASSLGISYEQYFGPGTRLTVT.

The chain employs TRBV7-2 and TRBJ2-5; D not resolved. Per the germline V gene, CDR1 is SGHTA and CDR2 is FQGNSA. CDR3 length equals 14 residues. V was cut by 0 bases and J by 0 bases, with 5 bases left in between. The DNA for the CDR3 is TGTGCCAGCAGCTTAGCCCGTTACCAAGAGACCCAGTACTTC. This translates into CASSLARYQETQYF.

The chain joins TRBV29-1 to TRBJ2-7; D might be TRBD1 or TRBD2, each matching 5 bases. The germline V gene has CDR1 SQVTM and CDR2 ANQGSEA. Trimming removed 7 bases from V and 0 bases from J, with 10 bases in between. The CDR3 contains 12 residues. CDR3 sequence: CSGGTSSYEQYF. The CDR3 DNA follows: TGCAGCGGGGGGACGAGCTCCTACGAGCAGTACTTC.

A single count supports this clone. V is TRBV2 and J is TRBJ2-5, with TRBD2 matching 11 bases. Germline V gene lookup returns CDR1 SNHLY and CDR2 FYNNEI. The CDR3 is 16 amino acids. J gave up 5 bases and V 4 bases, and 9 bases lay outside the gene matches. The DNA for the CDR3 is TGTGCCAGCAGTGGACAGACTAGCGGGATGTATGAGACCCAGTACTTC. This codes for CASSGQTSGMYETQYF.

The chain uses TRBV5-1 and TRBJ2-3; the D gene is possibly TRBD1 (6 bases). This CDR3 comprises 14 residues. The V gene's germline CDR1 is SGHRS and CDR2 YFSETQ. The germline V and J ends were trimmed by 0 bases and 6 bases, with 11 bases remaining between them. This CDR3 reads CASSLAVQGDTQYF. The CDR3 DNA sequence: TGCGCCAGCAGCTTGGCGGTTCAGGGGGATACGCAGTATTTT.

This clone was observed a single time. The chain uses TRBV5-1 and TRBJ1-1, with 8 bases fitting TRBD1. V lost 4 bases, J lost 4 bases, and 6 bases stayed unmatched. There are 14 residues in the CDR3. CDR1 and CDR2 from the germline V gene are SGHRS and YFSETQ. Written as DNA, the CDR3 is TGCGCCAGCAGCATTCAGGGGGCGAGCACTGAAGCTTTCTTT. Protein sequence: CASSIQGASTEAFF.

V gene TRBV6-5 combines with J gene TRBJ2-1; 9 nucleotides line up with TRBD1. CDR3 length equals 15 residues. CDR1 and CDR2 from the germline V gene are MNHEY and SVGAGI. With V trimmed by 2 bases and J by 3 bases, 2 bases remained unmatched. The CDR3 is CASSYEDRGYNEQFF. CDR3 in DNA: TGTGCCAGCAGTTACGAGGACAGGGGCTACAATGAGCAGTTCTTC.

This rearrangement joins TRBV5-1 to TRBJ2-5; 13 bases are shared with TRBD2. Losses at the gene ends were 4 bases for V and 5 bases for J; bases not matched to a gene: 5. This CDR3 has 15 residues. Germline V gene data show CDR1 as SGHRS and CDR2 as YFSETQ. The CDR3 nucleotides are TGCGCCAGCAGCCCCCTGACTAGCGGGGGGGAGACCCAGTACTTC. Encoded protein: CASSPLTSGGETQYF.

About this clone itself: A far larger clone is off by one base, so a read error is likely. The rearrangement joins TRBV4-2 to TRBJ2-7; 7 nucleotides line up with TRBD1. Losses at the gene ends were 4 bases for V and 2 bases for J; bases not matched to a gene: 8. The CDR3 sequence is 15 residues long. Germline V gene lookup returns CDR1 LGHNA and CDR2 YNFKEQ. The CDR3 DNA reads as TGTGCCAGCAGCCCCCACGGGACAGTCACCTACGAGCAGTACTTC. Its protein is CASSPHGTVTYEQYF.

This sequence joins TRBV7-8 and TRBJ1-5, with D unresolved. Per germline, CDR1 SGHVS and CDR2 FQNEAQ. The CDR3 contains 12 residues. V lost 5 bases, J lost 5 bases, and 7 bases lay in between. The CDR3 bases are TGTGCCAGCAGCCGAAACGATCAGCCCCAGCATTTT. Translated: CASSRNDQPQHF.

This chain uses TRBV7-8 with TRBJ2-7; the match to TRBD1 covers 8 bases. The junction had 4 bases not matched to a gene; V was cut back by 0 bases and J by 3 bases. In germline, CDR1 is SGHVS, CDR2 FQNEAQ. The CDR3 length is 15 residues. CDR3 residues: CASSLALTGVYEQYF. The CDR3 DNA sequence: TGTGCCAGCAGCTTAGCTTTGACAGGGGTCTACGAGCAGTACTTC.